This T cell receptor (beta chain) is drawn from a study of blood T cell repertoires in COVID-19. Living in under 30 US areas, the participants were between about 18 and 100 years of age. Cohorts were determined from participant-reported clinical history. Recovery meant two consecutive negative NP/OP PCR tests, professional clearance, or resolved symptoms. The CDR3 has 17 residues. Germline V gives CDR1 KGHSH, CDR2 LQKENI. V shed 2 bases, J shed 0 bases, and the junction held 5 bases outside the gene matches. In the source study's methods: Researchers report that nucleated cell counts were estimated from reference gene primer amplification. Sequencing used immunoSEQ multiplex PCR; TCRdb keeps in-frame clones, though not all of them. That table is the source of V, J and clone size, and D and trimming were worked out from the DNA. The sample includes around 300,000 clones, around nine tenths seen only once; the top ten take around 5%.

Sequencing was performed on PBMCs or T cells enriched from blood (not recorded which). This receptor was obtained from a man under 40 who had recovered from COVID-19. The rearrangement joins TRBV18 to TRBJ2-3; 10 bases map to TRBD2. The CDR3 loop is CASSPGLAGASTDTQYF. The CDR3 region has the DNA TGTGCCAGCTCACCAGGGCTAGCGGGGGCTAGCACAGATACGCAGTATTTT.